This is a list of T cell receptor beta chains from one sample in a study of OX40 agonist ivuxolimab in advanced cancers. The table came from immunoSEQ multiplex PCR; TCRdb's copy has only in-frame clones and leaves some out. Of fewer than 100,000 clones in the sample, about 90% were seen once. This material consisted of CD4+ or CD8+ T cells sorted from blood, taken in a trial of the OX40 agonist ivuxolimab. These receptors were obtained from an adult with an advanced solid tumor such as melanoma, head and neck, liver or kidney cancer. The CDR3 runs from the conserved cysteine through the conserved F or W. Fields, in order: clone size, D gene, V gene, J gene, CDR3 DNA, CDR3 protein. A D gene is named only where the DNA matches it firmly. Clone size is stated in some rows and not others, as once, few, many or a class when expanded.

-,TRBD2,TRBV11-3,TRBJ2-1,TGTGCCAGCAGCCCCCATATAGCGGGAGAGTATGAGCAGTTCTTC,CASSPHIAGEYEQFF
-,-,TRBV19,TRBJ1-6,TGTGCCAGTAGTGCTTTTAATTCACCCCTCCACTTT,CASSAFNSPLHF
-,-,TRBV4-1,TRBJ2-1,TGCGCCAGCAGCCACCCAGGGACAACTTACAATGAGCAGTTCTTC,CASSHPGTTYNEQFF
-,-,TRBV7-8,TRBJ1-1,TGTGCCAGCAGCTTAGTGGGGGGCCCCACTGAAGCTTTCTTT,CASSLVGGPTEAFF
-,-,TRBV5-1,TRBJ1-1,TGCGCCAGCAGCTTGGGGGGTCGGGACCTCGCGGACCAGTTT,CASSLGGRDLADQF
-,TRBD1,TRBV7-9,TRBJ2-3,TGTGCCAGCAGCATACAGGGGATTAGCACAGATACGCAGTATTTT,CASSIQGISTDTQYF
once,TRBD1,TRBV7-2,TRBJ1-2,TGTGCCAGCAGCTTAGGGTTGGGGCAGGGGGCCTATGGCTACACCTTC,CASSLGLGQGAYGYTF
-,-,TRBV5-4,TRBJ2-1,TGTGCCAGCAGTATAACCCACGAAGACAATGAGCAGTTCTTC,CASSITHEDNEQFF
-,TRBD1,TRBV10-2,TRBJ2-3,TGCGCCAGCAGTGAGCTTACAGGGGAAGTGCAAGATACGCAGTATTTT,CASSELTGEVQDTQYF
-,-,TRBV6-5,TRBJ1-4,TGTGCCAGCAGTTACAGCGGGACTCCAAATGAAAAACTGTTTTTT,CASSYSGTPNEKLFF
once,TRBD1,TRBV28,TRBJ2-7,TGTGCCAGCAGTACGCCCGGGACAGGGCGAACTAAGCAGTACTTC,CASSTPGTGRTKQYF
-,TRBD2,TRBV5-1,TRBJ2-5,TGCGCCAGCAGCTTGGGGCTAGCGGGAGAGCAGTACTTC,CASSLGLAGEQYF
-,-,TRBV11-2,TRBJ1-5,TGTGCCAGCAGCGCAGGGAGCCATCAGCCCCAGCATTTT,CASSAGSHQPQHF
-,TRBD1,TRBV9,TRBJ1-2,TGTGCCAGCAGCGTTGACAGGGGCTCCTATGGCTACACCTTC,CASSVDRGSYGYTF
-,TRBD2,TRBV28,TRBJ2-3,TGTGCCAGCAGTTCCACTAGCGGTTCTAGCACAGATACGCAGTATTTT,CASSSTSGSSTDTQYF
-,-,TRBV6-6,TRBJ2-7,TGTGCCAGCAGTTACTCGCAAGTGGCGGATTACGAAGAGTACTTC,CASSYSQVADYEEYF
few,TRBD2,TRBV5-1,TRBJ2-2,TGCGCCAGCAGCCGTGTTCTAGCGGGGAACACCGGGGAGCTGTTTTTT,CASSRVLAGNTGELFF
-,-,TRBV6-4,TRBJ1-5,TGTGCCAGCAGTGGAGCAACAGGGCCGAATCAGCCCCAGCATTTT,CASSGATGPNQPQHF